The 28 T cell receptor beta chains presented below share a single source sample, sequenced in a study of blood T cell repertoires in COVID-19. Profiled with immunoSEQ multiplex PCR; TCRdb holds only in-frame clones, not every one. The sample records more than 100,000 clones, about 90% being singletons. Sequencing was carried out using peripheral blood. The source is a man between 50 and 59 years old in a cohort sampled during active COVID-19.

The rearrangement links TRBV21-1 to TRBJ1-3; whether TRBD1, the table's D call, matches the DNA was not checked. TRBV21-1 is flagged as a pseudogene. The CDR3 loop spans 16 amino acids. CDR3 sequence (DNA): TGTGCCAGCAGCTTTACTCCGGGACAGGGGATCAACACCATATATTTT. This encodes CASSFTPGQGINTIYF.

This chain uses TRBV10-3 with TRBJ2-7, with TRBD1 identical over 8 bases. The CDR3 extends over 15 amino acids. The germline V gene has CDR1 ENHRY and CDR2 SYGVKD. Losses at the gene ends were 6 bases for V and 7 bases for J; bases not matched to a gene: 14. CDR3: CAIRPQGAPWGEQYV. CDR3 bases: TGTGCCATCAGGCCCCAGGGGGCCCCGTGGGGGGAGCAGTACGTC.

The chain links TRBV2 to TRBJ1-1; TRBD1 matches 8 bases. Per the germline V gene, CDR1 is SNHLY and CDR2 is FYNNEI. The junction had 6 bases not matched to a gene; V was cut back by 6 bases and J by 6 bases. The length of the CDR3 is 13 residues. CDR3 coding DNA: TGTGCCAGCAGGGGAGACAGGGGCGCTGAAGCTTTCTTT. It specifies CASRGDRGAEAFF.

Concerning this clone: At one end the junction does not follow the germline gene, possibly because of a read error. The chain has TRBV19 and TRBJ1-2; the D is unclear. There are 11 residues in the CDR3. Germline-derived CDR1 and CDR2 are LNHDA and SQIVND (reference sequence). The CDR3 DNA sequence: TGTGCCAGTAGGAGGGCGCGGGTGGGCAACTTC. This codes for CASRRARVGNF.

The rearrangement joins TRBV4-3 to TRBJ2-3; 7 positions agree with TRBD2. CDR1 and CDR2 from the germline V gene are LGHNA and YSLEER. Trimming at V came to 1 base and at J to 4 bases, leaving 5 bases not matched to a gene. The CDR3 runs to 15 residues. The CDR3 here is CASSQGGGDADTQYF. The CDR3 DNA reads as TGCGCCAGCAGCCAAGGGGGAGGGGATGCAGATACGCAGTATTTT.

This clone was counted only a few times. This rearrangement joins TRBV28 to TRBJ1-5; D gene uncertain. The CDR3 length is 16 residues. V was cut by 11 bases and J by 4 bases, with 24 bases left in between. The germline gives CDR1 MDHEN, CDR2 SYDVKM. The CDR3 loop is CAVPESTLVPNQPQHF. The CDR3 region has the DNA TGTGCCGTACCTGAAAGCACCCTAGTTCCTAATCAGCCCCAGCATTTT.

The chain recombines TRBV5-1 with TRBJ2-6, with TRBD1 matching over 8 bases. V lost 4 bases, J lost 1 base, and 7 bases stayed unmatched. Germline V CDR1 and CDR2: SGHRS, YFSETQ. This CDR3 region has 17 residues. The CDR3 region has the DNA TGCGCCAGCAGCAATCAGGGGGCGTCGTCTGGGGCCAACGTCCTGACTTTC. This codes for CASSNQGASSGANVLTF.

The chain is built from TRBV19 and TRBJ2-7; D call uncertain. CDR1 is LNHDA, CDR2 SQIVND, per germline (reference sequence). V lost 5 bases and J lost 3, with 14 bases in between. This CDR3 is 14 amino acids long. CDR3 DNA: TGTGCCAGTAGTCGTAGTCCTGATTACTACGAGCAGTACTTC. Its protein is CASSRSPDYYEQYF. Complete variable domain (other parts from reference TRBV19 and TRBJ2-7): DGGITQSPKYLFRKEGQNVTLSCEQNLNHDAMYWYRQDPGQGLRLIYYSQIVNDFQKGDIAEGYSVSREKKESFPLTVTSAQKNPTAFYLCASSRSPDYYEQYFGPGTRLTVT.

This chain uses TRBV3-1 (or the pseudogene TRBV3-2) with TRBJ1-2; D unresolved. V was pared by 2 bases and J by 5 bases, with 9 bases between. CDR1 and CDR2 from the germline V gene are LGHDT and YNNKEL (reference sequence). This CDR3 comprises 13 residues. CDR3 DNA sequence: TGTGCCAGCAGCCAAACGAACTTTTATGGCTACACCTTC. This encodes CASSQTNFYGYTF.

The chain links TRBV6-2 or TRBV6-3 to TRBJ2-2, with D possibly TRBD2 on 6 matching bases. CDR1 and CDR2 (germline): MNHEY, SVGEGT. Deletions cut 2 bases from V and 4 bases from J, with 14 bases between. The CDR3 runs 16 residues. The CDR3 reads CASSYRRGAVTGELFF. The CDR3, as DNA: TGTGCCAGCAGTTACAGGAGGGGCGCGGTCACCGGGGAGCTGTTTTTT.

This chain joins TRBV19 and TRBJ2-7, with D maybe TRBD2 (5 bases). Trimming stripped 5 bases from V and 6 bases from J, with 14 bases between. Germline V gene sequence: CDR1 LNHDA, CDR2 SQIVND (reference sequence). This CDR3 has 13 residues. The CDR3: CASSLLGEGEQYF. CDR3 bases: TGTGCCAGTAGTCTATTAGGTGAGGGCGAGCAGTACTTC.

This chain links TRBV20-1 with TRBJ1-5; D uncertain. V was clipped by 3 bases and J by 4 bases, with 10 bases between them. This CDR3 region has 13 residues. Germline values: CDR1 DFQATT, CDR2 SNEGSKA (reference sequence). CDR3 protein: CSASWQINQPQHF. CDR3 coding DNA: TGCAGTGCTAGTTGGCAGATTAATCAGCCCCAGCATTTT.

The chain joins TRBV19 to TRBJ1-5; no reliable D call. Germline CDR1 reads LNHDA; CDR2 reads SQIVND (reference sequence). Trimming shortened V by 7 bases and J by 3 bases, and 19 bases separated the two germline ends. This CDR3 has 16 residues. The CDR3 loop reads CASKPHTEEYNQPQHF. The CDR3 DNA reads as TGTGCCAGTAAACCCCACACAGAAGAATACAATCAGCCCCAGCATTTT.

In DNA form, the CDR3 reads TGTGCCAGCACCCGGGGGGCCGCTCCGGACACTGAAGCTTTCTTT. Translation gives CASTRGAAPDTEAFF. V gene TRBV6-5 combines with J gene TRBJ1-1; tentatively, D is TRBD1 (6 bases). The CDR3 has 15 residues. CDR1 is MNHEY, CDR2 SVGAGI, per germline. The ends were cut back, 7 bases at V and 3 bases at J, with 18 bases in the middle.

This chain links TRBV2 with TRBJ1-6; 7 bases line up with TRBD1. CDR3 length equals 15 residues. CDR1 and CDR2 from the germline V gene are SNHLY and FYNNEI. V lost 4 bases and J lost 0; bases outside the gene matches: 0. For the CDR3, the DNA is TGTGCCAGCAGTGGGGACAGCTCCTATAATTCACCCCTCCACTTT. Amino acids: CASSGDSSYNSPLHF.

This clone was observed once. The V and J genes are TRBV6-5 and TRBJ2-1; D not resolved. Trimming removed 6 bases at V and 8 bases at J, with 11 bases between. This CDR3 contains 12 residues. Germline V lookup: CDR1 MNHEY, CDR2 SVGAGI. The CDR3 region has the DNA TGTGCCAGCAGCCGGGTAGGTGATGAGCAGTTCTTC. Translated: CASSRVGDEQFF.

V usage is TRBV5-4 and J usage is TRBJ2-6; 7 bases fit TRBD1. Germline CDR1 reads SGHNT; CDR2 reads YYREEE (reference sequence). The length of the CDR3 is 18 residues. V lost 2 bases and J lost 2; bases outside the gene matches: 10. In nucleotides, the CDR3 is TGTGCCAGCAGCTTCCCGACAGGGAAGAGCGCTGGGGCCAACGTCCTGACTTTC. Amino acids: CASSFPTGKSAGANVLTF.

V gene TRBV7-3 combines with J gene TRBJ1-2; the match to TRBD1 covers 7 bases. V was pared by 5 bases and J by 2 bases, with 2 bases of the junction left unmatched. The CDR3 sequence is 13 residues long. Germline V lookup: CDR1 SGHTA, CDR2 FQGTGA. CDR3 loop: CASSQGQNYGYTF. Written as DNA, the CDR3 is TGTGCCAGCAGCCAGGGACAGAACTATGGCTACACCTTC.

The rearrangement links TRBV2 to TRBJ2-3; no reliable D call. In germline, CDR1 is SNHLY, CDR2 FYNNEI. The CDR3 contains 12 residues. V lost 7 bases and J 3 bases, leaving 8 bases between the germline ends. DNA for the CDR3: TGTGCCAGCACCGCCCGGACAGATACGCAGTATTTT. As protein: CASTARTDTQYF.

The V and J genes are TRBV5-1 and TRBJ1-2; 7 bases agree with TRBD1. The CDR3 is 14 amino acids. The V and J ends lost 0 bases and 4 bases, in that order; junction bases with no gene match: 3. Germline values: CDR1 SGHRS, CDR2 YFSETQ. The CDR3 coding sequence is TGCGCCAGCAGCTTGGGTCAGGGGGGCTATGGCTACACCTTC. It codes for CASSLGQGGYGYTF.

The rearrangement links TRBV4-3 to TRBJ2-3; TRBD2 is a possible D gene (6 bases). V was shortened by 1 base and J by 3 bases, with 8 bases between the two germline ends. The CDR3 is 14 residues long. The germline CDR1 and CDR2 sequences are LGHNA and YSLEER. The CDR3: CASSQVAGTDTQYF. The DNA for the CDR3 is TGCGCCAGCAGCCAAGTCGCGGGGACAGATACGCAGTATTTT.

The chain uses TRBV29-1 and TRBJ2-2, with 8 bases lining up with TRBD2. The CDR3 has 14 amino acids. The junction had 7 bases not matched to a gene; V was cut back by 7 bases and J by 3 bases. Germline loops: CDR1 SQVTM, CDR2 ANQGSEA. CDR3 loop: CSAPGLGDTGELFF. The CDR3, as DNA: TGCAGCGCGCCGGGACTAGGTGACACCGGGGAGCTGTTTTTT.

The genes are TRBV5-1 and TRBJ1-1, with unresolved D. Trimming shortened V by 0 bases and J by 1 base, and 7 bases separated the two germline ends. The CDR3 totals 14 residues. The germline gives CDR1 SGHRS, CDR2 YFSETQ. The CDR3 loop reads CASSLGIGNTEAFF. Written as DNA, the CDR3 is TGCGCCAGCAGCTTGGGTATCGGGAACACTGAAGCTTTCTTT.

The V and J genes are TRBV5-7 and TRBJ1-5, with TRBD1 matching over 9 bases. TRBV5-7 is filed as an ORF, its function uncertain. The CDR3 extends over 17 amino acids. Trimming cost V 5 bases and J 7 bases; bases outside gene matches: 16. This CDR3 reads CASRLTSGTGRRQPQHF. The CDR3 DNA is TGTGCCAGCAGGCTAACGAGCGGGACAGGGAGGCGACAGCCCCAGCATTTT.

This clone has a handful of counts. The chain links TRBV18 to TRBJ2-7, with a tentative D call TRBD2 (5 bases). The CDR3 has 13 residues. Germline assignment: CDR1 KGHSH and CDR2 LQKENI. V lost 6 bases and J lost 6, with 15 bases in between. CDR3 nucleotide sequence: TGTGCCAGCTCCCCCGGGTCCAGCGGCGAGCAGTACGTC. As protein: CASSPGSSGEQYV.

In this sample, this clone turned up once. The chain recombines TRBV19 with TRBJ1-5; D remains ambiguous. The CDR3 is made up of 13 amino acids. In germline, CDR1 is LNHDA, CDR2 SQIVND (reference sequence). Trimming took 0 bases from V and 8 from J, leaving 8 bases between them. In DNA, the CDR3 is TGTGCCAGTAGTATAGATGTCCGGGAGCCCCAGCATTTT. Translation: CASSIDVREPQHF. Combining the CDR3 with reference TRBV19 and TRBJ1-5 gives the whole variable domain DGGITQSPKYLFRKEGQNVTLSCEQNLNHDAMYWYRQDPGQGLRLIYYSQIVNDFQKGDIAEGYSVSREKKESFPLTVTSAQKNPTAFYLCASSIDVREPQHFGDGTRLSIL.

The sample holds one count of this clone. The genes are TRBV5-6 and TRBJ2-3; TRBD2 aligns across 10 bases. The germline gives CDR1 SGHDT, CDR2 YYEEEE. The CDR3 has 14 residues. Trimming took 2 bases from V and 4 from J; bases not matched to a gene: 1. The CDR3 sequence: CASSFLAGADTQYF. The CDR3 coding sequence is TGTGCCAGCAGCTTCCTAGCGGGGGCAGATACGCAGTATTTT.

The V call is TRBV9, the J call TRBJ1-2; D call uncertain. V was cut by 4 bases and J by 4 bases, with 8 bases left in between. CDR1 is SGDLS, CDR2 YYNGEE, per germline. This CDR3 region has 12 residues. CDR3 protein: CASSLGSYGYTF. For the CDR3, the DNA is TGTGCCAGCAGCCTAGGGAGCTATGGCTACACCTTC.